This T cell receptor (beta chain) was sequenced during a study of siplizumab effects on memory and regulatory T cells. This clone was seen just once. Its target is unknown. The CDR3 spans 16 residues. With V trimmed by 3 bases and J by 4 bases, 6 bases remained unmatched. Germline lookup yields CDR1 MNHEY and CDR2 SMNVEV (reference sequence). Notes on the study in general: Confirmation that proliferating Tregs from siplizumab cultures had suppressive function was not obtained. Unstimulated subsets were the mapping target of only a minor fraction of alloreactive clones.

Here immunoSEQ multiplex PCR was the method, and the copy in TCRdb shows in-frame clones only, minus some. The data show fewer than 100,000 clones, 95% seen once. The sequence came from a human donor in good health. The chain joins TRBV27 to TRBJ2-3; 11 bases line up with TRBD2. The sequenced sample consisted of CD8+ T cells sorted from blood. CDR3 in DNA: TGTGCCAGCAGTTTGGCTAGCGGGAGGCGGGCAGATACGCAGTATTTT. Its protein product is CASSLASGRRADTQYF.